One and the same sample provided the 29 T cell receptor beta chains below, sequenced in a study of blood T cell repertoires in COVID-19 (TCRdb year 2020). The method was the immunoSEQ multiplex PCR assay. TCRdb obtained this table from immuneACCESS and retained in-frame rearrangements with V and J assigned. These tables miss some clones; where compared with another copy, unresolved V genes account for less than half of the shortfall, and the remainder is unexplained. The sample yields around 99,000 clones; 80% to 90% were counted once. 1.1% of the sample comes from the top ten. Sequencing used peripheral blood. These TCRs come from a human donor in a cohort sampled during active COVID-19.

V gene TRBV10-3 combines with J gene TRBJ2-3, with 7 bases lining up with TRBD1. This CDR3 comprises 14 residues. CDR1 and CDR2 (germline): ENHRY, SYGVKD. J gave up 0 bases and V 7 bases, and 4 bases lay outside the gene matches. CDR3 region: CAIKGAFSTDTQYF. As DNA, the CDR3 is TGTGCCATCAAGGGGGCCTTCAGCACAGATACGCAGTATTTT.

The chain couples TRBV21-1 to TRBJ1-1. TRBV21-1 is a recognized pseudogene. This CDR3 is built from 16 residues. For the CDR3, the DNA is TGTGCCAGCAGCAAAGGGAGGCCGTTCATGAACACTGAAGCTTTCTTT. This gives the protein CASSKGRPFMNTEAFF.

The V gene is TRBV7-8, the J gene TRBJ2-4; a weak D match, TRBD1 (6 bases). Deletions cut 6 bases from V and 0 bases from J, with 21 bases between. The CDR3 sequence is 18 residues long. Germline assignment: CDR1 SGHVS and CDR2 FQNEAQ. CDR3 loop: CASRPMGHSVLAKNIQYF. CDR3 DNA: TGTGCCAGCAGACCGATGGGACATTCGGTCCTAGCCAAAAACATTCAGTACTTC.

The rearrangement joins TRBV7-6 to TRBJ2-5; 8 bases are shared with TRBD2. This CDR3 region has 16 residues. The germline gives CDR1 SGHVS, CDR2 FNYEAQ. J lost 0 bases, V lost 4 bases, and 7 bases had no gene match. This CDR3 reads CASSSRQRGYQETQYF. The CDR3 DNA is TGTGCCAGCAGCTCTCGACAGCGGGGGTACCAAGAGACCCAGTACTTC.

The J gene is TRBJ2-2, the V gene TRBV27; 8 bases align to TRBD2. CDR1 MNHEY and CDR2 SMNVEV come from the germline V gene (reference sequence). The V gene end was trimmed by 3 bases and the J gene end by 5 bases; junction bases not matched to a gene: 5. The CDR3 is 15 amino acids. CDR3 region: CASSFARGGTGELFF. In nucleotides, the CDR3 is TGTGCCAGCAGTTTCGCTCGGGGGGGTACCGGGGAGCTGTTTTTT.

This chain connects TRBV19 to TRBJ2-7; TRBD1 might be the D (5 bases). The germline CDR1 and CDR2 sequences are LNHDA and SQIVND (reference sequence). CDR3 length equals 14 residues. V was clipped by 3 bases and J by 1 base, with 10 bases between them. CDR3 sequence: CASSMSAGSYEQYF. Here the CDR3 DNA reads TGTGCCAGTAGTATGTCCGCAGGGTCCTACGAGCAGTACTTC.

The V call is TRBV7-9, the J call TRBJ1-4, with unresolved D. This CDR3 contains 14 residues. Germline CDR1 reads SEHNR; CDR2 reads FQNEAQ (reference sequence). V shed 5 bases and J shed 8 bases, with 15 bases lying between them. CDR3 in amino acids: CASSEHRPEEKLFF. DNA of the CDR3: TGTGCCAGCAGCGAACATAGGCCGGAGGAAAAACTGTTTTTT.

The V and J genes are TRBV15 and TRBJ1-2; possible D gene TRBD1, 5 bases. The V end lost 0 bases, the J end lost 0 bases, and 8 bases lay between the germline ends. Germline V gene sequence: CDR1 LNHNV, CDR2 YYDKDF (reference sequence). The CDR3 covers 15 residues. CDR3 DNA sequence: TGTGCCACCAGCAGAGATGACAGATCTAACTATGGCTACACCTTC. It encodes CATSRDDRSNYGYTF.

This clone was counted once. The rearrangement links TRBV28 to TRBJ1-1; D is possibly TRBD1 (6 bases). The CDR3 runs to 13 residues. From germline, CDR1 is MDHEN and CDR2 SYDVKM. Between the trimmed V and J ends, which lost 5 bases and 1 base, there was a span of 8 bases. CDR3 sequence reads: CASSTGQNTEAFF. The DNA of the CDR3 is TGTGCCAGCAGTACGGGACAGAACACTGAAGCTTTCTTT.

The genes are TRBV5-1 and TRBJ2-1; 8 nucleotides agree with TRBD1. J was trimmed by 8 bases and V by 5 bases; bases with no gene match: 9. The CDR3 spans 14 residues. CDR1 and CDR2 from the germline V gene are SGHRS and YFSETQ. The CDR3 nucleotides read TGCGCCAGCAGAAACCGAACCAGGGGGCATGAGCAGTTCTTC. Residues: CASRNRTRGHEQFF.

The V gene is TRBV19, the J gene TRBJ1-2, with no clear D. The germline CDR1 and CDR2 sequences are LNHDA and SQIVND (reference sequence). Trimming left V 4 bases short and J 3 bases short, with 15 bases between. This CDR3 region has 15 residues. The CDR3 DNA sequence: TGTGCCAGTAGTAGAGGACTCTCAACCCACTATGGCTACACCTTC. Its translation: CASSRGLSTHYGYTF.

This clone was counted once. The chain employs TRBV18 and TRBJ2-2, with TRBD2 matching 11 bases. V trimming: 3 bases; J trimming: 2 bases; junction bases outside the gene matches: 5. The V gene's germline CDR1 is KGHSH and CDR2 LQKENI. This CDR3 comprises 17 residues. The CDR3: CASSPLGLAVNTGELFF. CDR3 in DNA: TGTGCCAGCTCACCTCTGGGACTAGCGGTTAACACCGGGGAGCTGTTTTTT.

The V and J genes are TRBV6-4 and TRBJ2-1; 11 bases match TRBD2. V shed 5 bases, J shed 5 bases, and the junction held 5 bases outside the gene matches. The CDR3 contains 15 residues. Germline assignment: CDR1 MRHNA and CDR2 SNTAGT. The CDR3 here is CASSPGLAAHNEQFF. The CDR3 DNA is TGTGCCAGCAGTCCGGGACTAGCGGCCCACAATGAGCAGTTCTTC.

The gene calls are TRBV6-5 and TRBJ1-6; no reliable D call. The ends were cut back, 2 bases at V and 4 bases at J, with 6 bases in the middle. This CDR3 region has 14 residues. Germline V gene lookup returns CDR1 MNHEY and CDR2 SVGAGI. CDR3 in amino acids: CASSYGQYNSPLHF. The DNA for the CDR3 is TGTGCCAGCAGTTACGGCCAGTATAATTCACCCCTCCACTTT.

V gene TRBV6-6 combines with J gene TRBJ1-6; TRBD1 matches at 7 bases. V dropped 6 bases and J dropped 9; count of bases not matched to a gene: 8. The CDR3 runs to 14 residues. CDR1 is MNHNY and CDR2 is SVGAGI in the germline V gene (reference sequence). CDR3 bases: TGTGCCAGCAGCCTGACAGGGACCGGTTCACCCCTCCACTTT. This translates into CASSLTGTGSPLHF.

The chain recombines TRBV6-1 with TRBJ2-1, with no clear D. Trimming shortened V by 4 bases and J by 0 bases, and 13 bases separated the two germline ends. CDR1 is MNHNS, CDR2 SASEGT, per germline. CDR3 size: 16 residues. Here the CDR3 reads CASSGSFWSSYNEQFF. CDR3 sequence (DNA): TGTGCCAGCAGTGGATCTTTTTGGAGCTCCTACAATGAGCAGTTCTTC.

In its sample, this clone was seen a few times. The V gene is TRBV14, the J gene TRBJ2-7; maybe TRBD1 (5 bases). The CDR3 has 16 amino acids. From germline, CDR1 is SGHDN and CDR2 FVKESK. V dropped 1 base and J dropped 1 base, with 14 bases sitting between them. The CDR3 loop reads CASSQGVRTPSYEQYF. The CDR3 DNA follows: TGTGCCAGCAGCCAAGGGGTCCGGACACCATCCTACGAGCAGTACTTC.

V usage is TRBV7-8 and J usage is TRBJ2-7; 8 bases match TRBD2. The CDR3 extends over 17 amino acids. Trimming cost V 4 bases and J 0 bases; bases outside gene matches: 11. Germline-derived CDR1 and CDR2 are SGHVS and FQNEAQ. CDR3 DNA sequence: TGTGCCAGCAGCTCCCCCAAAATAGCGGGAAGCTCCTACGAGCAGTACTTC. It yields the protein CASSSPKIAGSSYEQYF.

The chain joins TRBV7-9 to TRBJ1-1; the match to TRBD1 covers 8 bases. The V segment lost 5 bases and the J segment 1 base; nucleotides outside the gene matches: 6. The CDR3 runs to 15 residues. Germline CDR1 is SEHNR and CDR2 is FQNEAQ (reference sequence). The CDR3 is CASSADREENTEAFF. Here the CDR3 DNA reads TGTGCCAGCAGCGCGGACAGGGAGGAGAACACTGAAGCTTTCTTT.

The rearrangement links TRBV24-1 to TRBJ2-7; D is uncertain. Between the trimmed V and J ends, which lost 4 bases and 4 bases, there was a span of 10 bases. The germline CDR1 and CDR2 sequences are KGHDR and SFDVKD. The CDR3 is 13 residues long. CDR3 sequence (DNA): TGTGCCACCAGTGACCCCGGGTATTACGAGCAGTACTTC. It is translated as CATSDPGYYEQYF.

With regard to this clone: The same CDR3 can be traced to other DNA sequences in this sample. This rearrangement joins TRBV6-1 to TRBJ1-5, with 12 bases identical to TRBD1. This CDR3 has 16 amino acids. CDR1 MNHNS and CDR2 SASEGT come from the germline V gene. V trimming: 4 bases; J trimming: 3 bases; junction bases outside the gene matches: 4. The CDR3 reads CASSVGTGGFNQPQHF. CDR3 nucleotide sequence: TGTGCCAGCAGTGTGGGGACAGGGGGCTTCAATCAGCCCCAGCATTTT.

The chain links TRBV5-6 to TRBJ2-7, with D possibly being TRBD2 (6 bases). Germline V gene sequence: CDR1 SGHDT, CDR2 YYEEEE. Trimming took 5 bases from V and 5 from J, leaving 14 bases between them. The CDR3 loop spans 13 amino acids. The CDR3 region has the DNA TGTGCCAGCAGGGGAAATTGGGGGGACGAGCAGTACTTC. Its translation: CASRGNWGDEQYF.

The rearrangement uses TRBV11-3 and TRBJ1-2; 7 nucleotides match TRBD1. Germline loops: CDR1 SGHNT, CDR2 YENEEA. J was trimmed by 8 bases and V by 5 bases; bases with no gene match: 8. The CDR3 runs to 13 residues. CDR3 in DNA: TGTGCCAGCAGCCCGACAGGGCTGGAGGGCTACACCTTC. It codes for CASSPTGLEGYTF. Supplemented by reference TRBV11-3 and TRBJ1-2, the full variable domain reads EAGVVQSPRYKIIEKKQPVAFWCNPISGHNTLYWYLQNLGQGPELLIRYENEEAVDDSQLPKDRFSAERLKGVDSTLKIQPAELGDSAVYLCASSPTGLEGYTFGSGTRLTVV.

This clone was recorded once. The V and J genes are TRBV21-1 and TRBJ2-3; the D call TRBD2 from the table was never checked on the DNA. TRBV21-1 is marked as a pseudogene. There are 12 residues in the CDR3. CDR3 coding DNA: TGTGCCAGCTGGGGGGAGACAGATACGCAGTATTTT. As protein: CASWGETDTQYF.

The V call is TRBV11-3, the J call TRBJ2-2; D may be TRBD1 (6 bases). CDR1 and CDR2 (germline): SGHNT, YENEEA. Between the trimmed V and J ends, which lost 5 bases and 1 base, there was a span of 11 bases. The CDR3 has 15 residues. Here the CDR3 DNA reads TGTGCCAGCAGCGGGCGGACAGAGAACACCGGGGAGCTGTTTTTT. This encodes CASSGRTENTGELFF.

The CDR3, as DNA: TGTGCTAGTGGTTTGGTCACCGGGACAGGGTCCTACGAGCAGTACTTC. This sequence encodes CASGLVTGTGSYEQYF. V and J are TRBV12-5 and TRBJ2-7; 9 nucleotides line up with TRBD1. The length of the CDR3 is 16 residues. V was clipped by 0 bases and J by 1 base; unmatched bases: 4. Germline values: CDR1 LGHNT, CDR2 FRNRAP.

The chain combines TRBV6-2 or TRBV6-3 with TRBJ2-3, with TRBD2 matching over 13 bases. Unmatched junction bases numbered 8, after V lost 6 bases and J lost 2 bases. CDR1 is MNHEY and CDR2 is SVGEGT in the germline V gene. This CDR3 has 17 residues. CDR3 nucleotides: TGTGCCAGCAGCTCCCGGACTAGCGGGAGACCCACAGATACGCAGTATTTT. Protein: CASSSRTSGRPTDTQYF.

The J gene is TRBJ2-7, the V gene TRBV5-1; 7 nucleotides line up with TRBD1. This CDR3 spans 15 amino acids. Germline V CDR1 and CDR2: SGHRS, YFSETQ. V shed 4 bases, J shed 0 bases, and the junction held 7 bases outside the gene matches. CDR3 sequence reads: CASSAQGQSSYEQYF. The CDR3 DNA sequence: TGCGCCAGCAGCGCACAGGGGCAAAGCTCCTACGAGCAGTACTTC.

The rearrangement joins TRBV11-3 to TRBJ2-3, with TRBD2 identical over 13 bases. Germline lookup yields CDR1 SGHNT and CDR2 YENEEA. With V trimmed by 5 bases and J by 3 bases, 8 bases remained unmatched. The length of the CDR3 is 17 residues. CDR3 region: CASSTRKTSGGTDTQYF. CDR3 DNA sequence: TGTGCCAGCAGCACCCGGAAGACTAGCGGGGGGACAGATACGCAGTATTTT.